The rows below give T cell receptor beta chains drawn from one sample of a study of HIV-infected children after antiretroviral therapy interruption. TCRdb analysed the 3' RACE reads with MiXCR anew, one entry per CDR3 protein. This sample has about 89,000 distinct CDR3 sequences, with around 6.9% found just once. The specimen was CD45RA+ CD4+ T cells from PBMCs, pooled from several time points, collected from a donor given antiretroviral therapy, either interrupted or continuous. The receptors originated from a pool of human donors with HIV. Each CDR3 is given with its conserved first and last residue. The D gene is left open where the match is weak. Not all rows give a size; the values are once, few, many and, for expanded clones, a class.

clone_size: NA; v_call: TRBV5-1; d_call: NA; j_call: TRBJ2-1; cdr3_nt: TGCGCCAGCAGTAAGGGGAGTGAGCAGTTCTTC; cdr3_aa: CASSKGSEQFF
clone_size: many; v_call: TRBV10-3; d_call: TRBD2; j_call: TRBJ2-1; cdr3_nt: TGTGCCATCAGTGGGACTTTTAGCGGGAGCTCCTACAATGAGCAGTTCTTC; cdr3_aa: CAISGTFSGSSYNEQFF
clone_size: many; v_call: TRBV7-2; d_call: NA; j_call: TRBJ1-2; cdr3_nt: TGTGCCAGCAGCCCTGGCAGGGACTATGGCTACACCTTC; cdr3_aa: CASSPGRDYGYTF
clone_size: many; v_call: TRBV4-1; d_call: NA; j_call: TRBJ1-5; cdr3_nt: TGCGCCAGCAGCCAGGCGCAACAGGGAGGGGCCCAGCATTTT; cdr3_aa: CASSQAQQGGAQHF
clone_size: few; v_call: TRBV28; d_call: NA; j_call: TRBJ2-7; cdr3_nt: TGTGCCAGCACCCTGCCCGGGGGAGGAGCCTACGAGCAGTACTTC; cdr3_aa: CASTLPGGGAYEQYF
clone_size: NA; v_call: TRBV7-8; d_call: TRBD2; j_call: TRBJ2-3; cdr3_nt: TGTGCCAGCAGCTTAGAGCCGCGGGGGGGCCCTGAAACTAGCACAGATACGCAGTATTTT; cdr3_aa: CASSLEPRGGPETSTDTQYF
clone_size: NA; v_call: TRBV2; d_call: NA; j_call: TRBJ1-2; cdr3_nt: TGTGCCAGCAAATCTCCCAGCAGCTATGGCTACACCTTC; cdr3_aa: CASKSPSSYGYTF
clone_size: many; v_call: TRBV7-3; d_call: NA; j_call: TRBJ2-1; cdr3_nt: TGTGCCAGCAGCCAAAGGAGGGGGGGCGTTGAGCAGTTCTTC; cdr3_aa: CASSQRRGGVEQFF
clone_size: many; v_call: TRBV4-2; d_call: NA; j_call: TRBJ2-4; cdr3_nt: TGTGCCAGCAGCCAAGAGAGGCCCCCAAACATTCAGTACTTC; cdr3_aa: CASSQERPPNIQYF
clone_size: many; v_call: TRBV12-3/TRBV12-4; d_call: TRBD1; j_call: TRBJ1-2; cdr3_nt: TGTGCCAGCAGTTATAGGGACAGATTCTATGGCTACACCTTC; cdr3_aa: CASSYRDRFYGYTF
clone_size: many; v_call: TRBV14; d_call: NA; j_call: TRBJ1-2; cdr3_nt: TGTGCCAGCAGCAACAGGGCTACCTATGGCTACACCTTC; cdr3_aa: CASSNRATYGYTF
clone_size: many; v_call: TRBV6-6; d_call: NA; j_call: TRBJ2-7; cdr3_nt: TGTGCCAGCAGTACCCGGGGTAGGGCTCGTGAGCAGTACTTC; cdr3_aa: CASSTRGRAREQYF
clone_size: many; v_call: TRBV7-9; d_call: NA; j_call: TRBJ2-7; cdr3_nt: TGTGCCAGCACCTTACAGGGTTTCCTCTACGAGCAGTACTTC; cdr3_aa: CASTLQGFLYEQYF
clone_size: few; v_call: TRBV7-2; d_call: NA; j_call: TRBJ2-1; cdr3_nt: TGTGCCAGCAGCGTGAGCTACAATGAGCAGTTCTTC; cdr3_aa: CASSVSYNEQFF
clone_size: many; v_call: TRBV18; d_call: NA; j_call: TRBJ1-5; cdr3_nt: TGTGCCAGCTCACCACCGGGGGCAGGAATTCAGCCCCAGCATTTT; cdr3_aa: CASSPPGAGIQPQHF
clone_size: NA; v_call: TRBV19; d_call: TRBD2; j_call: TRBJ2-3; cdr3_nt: TGTGCCAGTAGTCGTCCTAGCGGGGGCACAGATACGCAGTATTTT; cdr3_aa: CASSRPSGGTDTQYF
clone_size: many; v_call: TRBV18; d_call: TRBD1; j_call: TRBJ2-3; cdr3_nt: TGTGCCAGCTCACGGACGACAGGGCCAAGGGGAGATACGCAGTATTTT; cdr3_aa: CASSRTTGPRGDTQYF
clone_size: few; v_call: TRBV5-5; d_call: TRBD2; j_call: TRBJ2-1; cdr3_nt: TGTGCCAGCAGCTCCTGGACTAGCGGGGCGCACAATGAGCAGTTCTTC; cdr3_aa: CASSSWTSGAHNEQFF
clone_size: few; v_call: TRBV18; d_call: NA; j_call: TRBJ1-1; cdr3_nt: TGTGCCAGCTCACCTGGTGAGGCCACTGAAGCTTTCTTT; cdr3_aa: CASSPGEATEAFF
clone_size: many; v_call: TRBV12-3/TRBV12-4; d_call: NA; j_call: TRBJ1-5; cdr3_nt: TGTGCCAGCAGCCGACAGTATAGCAATCAGCCCCAGCATTTT; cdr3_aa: CASSRQYSNQPQHF
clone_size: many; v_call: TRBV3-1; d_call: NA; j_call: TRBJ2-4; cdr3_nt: TGTGCCAGCAGCCACACTGCGGGCGGTCTAGCCAAAAACATTCAGTACTTC; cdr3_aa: CASSHTAGGLAKNIQYF
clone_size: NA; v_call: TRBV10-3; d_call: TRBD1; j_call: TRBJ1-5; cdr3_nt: TGTGCCATCAGTGAGATAGGGCAGGGGGCGATGAGCAATCAGCCCCAGCATTTT; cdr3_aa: CAISEIGQGAMSNQPQHF